This record covers a single TCR beta chain. Profiled with immunoSEQ multiplex PCR; TCRdb holds only in-frame clones, not every one. The sample shows more than 150,000 clones, roughly 81% of them seen only once. This specimen belongs to a study of blood T cell repertoires in COVID-19. At the level of the study: Samples taken during acute and convalescent COVID-19 were collected in the United States, Italy and Spain. PBMCs, B-cell-depleted T cells, or T cells provided the cDNA or gDNA that made up the material.

The CDR3 loop spans 15 amino acids. The V end was cut by 0 bases, the J end by 1 base, with 10 bases between. From germline, CDR1 is SGHRS and CDR2 YFSETQ. V is TRBV5-1 and J is TRBJ1-1; a possible D gene is TRBD1 (5 bases). The sequencing input was peripheral blood. The sequence was collected from a woman aged 80 or older with COVID-19, enrolled during active disease. CDR3 sequence (DNA): TGCGCCAGCAGCTTGGTGGGGCGGTGGAACACTGAAGCTTTCTTT. This gives the protein CASSLVGRWNTEAFF.